The entry below gives a single TCR beta chain sequence along with its context. Its antigen is still unknown. This specimen belongs to a study of cytomegalovirus exposure and HLA in healthy donors. Looked up from germline, CDR1 is LGHNA and CDR2 is YNFKEQ. The CDR3 has 18 residues. Study conclusions and caveats: Using the classifier, cytomegalovirus status was reportedly diagnosed with high specificity and sensitivity. Previous analysis showed most TCR beta V segments were productive about 90% or about 30% of the time. Analysis performed later found roughly 17,000 TCR beta sequences associated with HLA alleles at 0.05 false discovery rate.

Both 60 Vbeta primers and 13 Jbeta primers went into the PCR. TCRdb keeps only in-frame clones here, not all; method: immunoSEQ multiplex PCR. The top ten clones hold approximately 4% of a sample with more than 90,000 clones, about four fifths of them seen once. Source material: PBMCs. The TCR sequence derives from a woman in her seventies in good health and CMV-seropositive. The chain has TRBV4-2 and TRBJ2-5; 13 positions agree with TRBD2. The closer fit of TRBJ2-7 to the DNA end suggests the J call may be wrong. CDR3 residues: CASSPGTSGIPSSYEQYF. CDR3 sequence (DNA): TGTGCCAGCAGCCCGGGGACTAGCGGGATTCCAAGCTCCTACGAGCAGTACTTC.